A selection of T cell receptor beta chains follows, all from one sample in a study of T cell responses to AZD1222 COVID-19 vaccine. The repertoire was sequenced with immunoSEQ multiplex PCR; TCRdb's copy has only in-frame clones and lacks some. The table shows roughly 140,000 clones, with about 90% occurring only once. The sample was peripheral blood, taken 28 days after the second AZD1222 dose. These TCRs come from an adult who received the AZD1222 COVID-19 vaccine. Each CDR3 is given with its conserved first and last residue. The order of the fields is clone size, J gene, V gene, D gene, CDR3 protein, CDR3 DNA. The D gene is left open where the match is weak. Clone size is stated in some rows and not others, as once, few, many or a class when expanded.

size: NA
J: TRBJ2-5
V: TRBV19
D: TRBD1
CDR3: CASSTNRGETQYF
DNA: TGTGCCAGTAGTACCAACAGGGGGGAGACCCAGTACTTC

size: NA
J: TRBJ1-1
V: TRBV5-6
D: NA
CDR3: CASSGFTEAFF
DNA: TGTGCCAGCAGCGGGTTCACTGAAGCTTTCTTT

size: NA
J: TRBJ2-1
V: TRBV11-2
D: NA
CDR3: CASSWRGFPNEQFF
DNA: TGTGCCAGCAGCTGGCGTGGTTTCCCCAATGAGCAGTTCTTC

size: NA
J: TRBJ1-5
V: TRBV2
D: NA
CDR3: CASSEFRGPQSPQHF
DNA: TGTGCCAGCAGTGAATTTAGAGGGCCCCAATCGCCCCAGCATTTT

size: NA
J: TRBJ1-2
V: TRBV15
D: TRBD1
CDR3: CATSSAGGDGYTF
DNA: TGTGCCACCAGCTCGGCAGGGGGCGATGGCTACACCTTC

size: NA
J: TRBJ1-5
V: TRBV19
D: NA
CDR3: CASSMGGGNSNQPQHF
DNA: TGTGCCAGTAGTATGGGCGGAGGGAACAGCAATCAGCCCCAGCATTTT

size: NA
J: TRBJ1-1
V: TRBV18
D: TRBD1
CDR3: CASSPPGTGGARTEAFF
DNA: TGTGCCAGCTCACCACCAGGGACAGGGGGCGCAAGGACTGAAGCTTTCTTT

size: NA
J: TRBJ2-7
V: TRBV29-1
D: TRBD2
CDR3: CSVAGGGAEEQYF
DNA: TGCAGCGTTGCCGGCGGGGGTGCGGAGGAGCAGTACTTC

size: NA
J: TRBJ2-3
V: TRBV10-3
D: NA
CDR3: CAIGGDTQYF
DNA: TGTGCCATCGGAGGGGATACGCAGTATTTT

size: NA
J: TRBJ2-1
V: TRBV11-3
D: TRBD2
CDR3: CASSLEPSGGYNEQFF
DNA: TGTGCCAGCAGCTTAGAACCTAGCGGGGGGTACAATGAGCAGTTCTTC

size: NA
J: TRBJ2-4
V: TRBV28
D: NA
CDR3: CASSFFGAKNIQYF
DNA: TGTGCCAGCAGTTTTTTTGGGGCCAAAAACATTCAGTACTTC

size: NA
J: TRBJ2-1
V: TRBV18
D: NA
CDR3: CASSPFSRGGNNEQFF
DNA: TGTGCCAGCTCACCATTTTCGAGGGGGGGGAACAATGAGCAGTTCTTC

size: NA
J: TRBJ1-5
V: TRBV27
D: NA
CDR3: CASSLGGGQPQHF
DNA: TGTGCCAGCAGTTTAGGGGGGGGACAGCCCCAGCATTTT

size: once
J: TRBJ2-5
V: TRBV24-1
D: TRBD2
CDR3: CATSDGLAGGSGTQYF
DNA: TGTGCCACCAGTGATGGACTAGCGGGAGGGAGTGGGACCCAGTACTTC

size: NA
J: TRBJ2-2
V: TRBV9
D: TRBD1
CDR3: CASPQDRLNGELFF
DNA: TGTGCCAGCCCGCAGGACAGGCTCAACGGGGAGCTGTTTTTT

size: NA
J: TRBJ1-4
V: TRBV4-2
D: NA
CDR3: CASSLRRAADEKLFF
DNA: TGTGCCAGCAGCTTGCGCAGGGCGGCAGATGAAAAACTGTTTTTT

size: NA
J: TRBJ1-5
V: TRBV4-3
D: NA
CDR3: CASSQGESFSNQPQHF
DNA: TGCGCCAGCAGCCAAGGGGAGTCCTTTAGCAATCAGCCCCAGCATTTT

size: NA
J: TRBJ1-2
V: TRBV30
D: NA
CDR3: CAWSVRRHGYTF
DNA: TGTGCCTGGAGTGTACGGAGGCATGGCTACACCTTC

size: NA
J: TRBJ2-2
V: TRBV4-3
D: NA
CDR3: CASSQVARFNTGELFF
DNA: TGCGCCAGCAGCCAAGTAGCTAGATTTAACACCGGGGAGCTGTTTTTT

size: NA
J: TRBJ1-3
V: TRBV9
D: TRBD1
CDR3: CASRGTGHSGNTIYF
DNA: TGTGCCAGCAGGGGGACAGGCCACTCTGGAAACACCATATATTTT

size: NA
J: TRBJ2-1
V: TRBV5-6
D: NA
CDR3: CASSWAAGSEQFF
DNA: TGTGCCAGCAGCTGGGCGGCGGGCTCTGAGCAGTTCTTC

size: NA
J: TRBJ1-5
V: TRBV2
D: NA
CDR3: CASSSTGESTYSNQPQHF
DNA: TGTGCCAGCAGCTCGACAGGTGAATCAACCTATAGCAATCAGCCCCAGCATTTT

size: NA
J: TRBJ1-2
V: TRBV7-3
D: NA
CDR3: CASSLHRGYGYTF
DNA: TGTGCCAGCAGCCTCCACCGGGGCTATGGCTACACCTTC

size: once
J: TRBJ2-1
V: TRBV6-5
D: TRBD2
CDR3: CASTSSGRAAGEQFF
DNA: TGTGCCAGCACCTCGAGCGGGAGGGCCGCCGGTGAGCAGTTCTTC

size: NA
J: TRBJ1-1
V: TRBV6-6
D: NA
CDR3: CASSRTENTEAFF
DNA: TGTGCCAGCAGCCGGACAGAAAACACTGAAGCTTTCTTT

size: NA
J: TRBJ2-4
V: TRBV11-2
D: TRBD1
CDR3: CASSRNRGQGFQYF
DNA: TGTGCCAGCAGCCGAAACCGAGGACAGGGGTTTCAGTACTTC

size: few
J: TRBJ1-5
V: TRBV7-2
D: TRBD1
CDR3: CASSAGTGGSQPQHF
DNA: TGTGCCAGCAGTGCTGGGACAGGGGGCTCTCAGCCCCAGCATTTT

size: NA
J: TRBJ2-2
V: TRBV18
D: TRBD1
CDR3: CASRQGAETGELFF
DNA: TGTGCCAGCCGCCAGGGGGCAGAAACCGGGGAGCTGTTTTTT

size: NA
J: TRBJ2-2
V: TRBV11-3
D: NA
CDR3: CASSPGGAGELFF
DNA: TGTGCCAGCAGCCCCGGCGGTGCCGGGGAGCTGTTTTTT

size: NA
J: TRBJ1-2
V: TRBV7-2
D: NA
CDR3: CASSLGRGFLDGYTF
DNA: TGTGCCAGCAGCTTAGGGAGGGGCTTCTTGGATGGCTACACCTTC

size: NA
J: TRBJ2-1
V: TRBV29-1
D: NA
CDR3: CSAVQGPGEQFF
DNA: TGCAGCGCCGTACAGGGCCCGGGTGAGCAGTTCTTC

size: NA
J: TRBJ2-3
V: TRBV7-3
D: NA
CDR3: CASSLPGTDTQYF
DNA: TGTGCCAGCAGCTTACCTGGTACAGATACGCAGTATTTT

size: NA
J: TRBJ2-7
V: TRBV6-5
D: TRBD2
CDR3: CASSPLAGPYEQYF
DNA: TGTGCCAGCAGTCCACTAGCGGGGCCCTACGAGCAGTACTTC

size: NA
J: TRBJ2-3
V: TRBV4-1
D: TRBD2
CDR3: CASSQDPGGITDTQYF
DNA: TGCGCCAGCAGCCAAGATCCGGGAGGGATAACAGATACGCAGTATTTT

size: NA
J: TRBJ1-2
V: TRBV24-1
D: TRBD1
CDR3: CATSDQGRGYGYTF
DNA: TGTGCCACCAGTGATCAGGGCAGGGGGTATGGCTACACCTTC

size: once
J: TRBJ1-5
V: TRBV6-1
D: NA
CDR3: CASSEGRTAYSNQPQHF
DNA: TGTGCCAGCAGTGAAGGTAGGACGGCCTATAGCAATCAGCCCCAGCATTTT

size: NA
J: TRBJ2-1
V: TRBV9
D: NA
CDR3: CDGIYNEQFF
DNA: TGTGACGGGATCTACAATGAGCAGTTCTTC

size: NA
J: TRBJ2-5
V: TRBV9
D: NA
CDR3: CASSVETGRQETQYF
DNA: TGTGCCAGCAGCGTAGAAACGGGGCGGCAAGAGACCCAGTACTTC

size: NA
J: TRBJ1-1
V: TRBV7-8
D: NA
CDR3: CASSFPGGADLNTEAFF
DNA: TGTGCCAGCAGCTTCCCTGGGGGCGCAGATCTGAACACTGAAGCTTTCTTT

size: NA
J: TRBJ1-1
V: TRBV6-2/TRBV6-3
D: NA
CDR3: CASSISVGAANTEAFF
DNA: TGTGCCAGCAGCATTAGTGTCGGAGCAGCGAACACTGAAGCTTTCTTT

size: NA
J: TRBJ1-6
V: TRBV12-5
D: TRBD1
CDR3: CASGWTRTGSYNSPLHF
DNA: TGTGCTAGTGGTTGGACTCGGACAGGGAGTTATAATTCACCCCTCCACTTT

size: once
J: TRBJ1-6
V: TRBV19
D: NA
CDR3: CASRLGARGYSPLHF
DNA: TGTGCCAGTAGACTGGGGGCTCGTGGGTATTCACCCCTCCACTTT

size: NA
J: TRBJ2-7
V: TRBV19
D: NA
CDR3: CASSPDPYEQYF
DNA: TGTGCCAGTAGTCCCGACCCCTACGAGCAGTACTTC

size: NA
J: TRBJ1-2
V: TRBV5-5
D: NA
CDR3: CASSAGHSTNYGYTF
DNA: TGTGCCAGCAGCGCGGGACACTCAACTAACTATGGCTACACCTTC

size: NA
J: TRBJ2-1
V: TRBV3-1/TRBV3-2
D: NA
CDR3: CASSQSIGTYNEQFF
DNA: TGTGCCAGCAGCCAAAGTATCGGGACTTACAATGAGCAGTTCTTC

size: NA
J: TRBJ1-1
V: TRBV19
D: NA
CDR3: CASYQGRGGTEAFF
DNA: TGTGCCAGTTATCAAGGTAGAGGGGGCACTGAAGCTTTCTTT

size: NA
J: TRBJ1-2
V: TRBV29-1
D: NA
CDR3: CSVVVPDGYTF
DNA: TGCAGCGTAGTCGTCCCAGATGGCTACACCTTC

size: NA
J: TRBJ1-2
V: TRBV6-1
D: NA
CDR3: CASSEVVYGYGYTF
DNA: TGTGCCAGCAGTGAGGTGGTGTATGGCTATGGCTACACCTTC

size: NA
J: TRBJ1-5
V: TRBV27
D: NA
CDR3: CASSLLGHNQPQHF
DNA: TGTGCCAGCAGTTTATTGGGGCATAATCAGCCCCAGCATTTT

size: NA
J: TRBJ1-4
V: TRBV5-6
D: NA
CDR3: CASSLEGGGWEKLFF
DNA: TGTGCCAGCAGCTTGGAAGGCGGTGGATGGGAAAAACTGTTTTTT

size: NA
J: TRBJ2-1
V: TRBV24-1
D: NA
CDR3: CATSDPNTGVEQFF
DNA: TGTGCCACCAGTGATCCAAACACGGGGGTTGAGCAGTTCTTC

size: NA
J: TRBJ2-1
V: TRBV27
D: TRBD2
CDR3: CASRTFLRTSGWGNEQFF
DNA: TGTGCCAGCAGGACATTCCTACGAACTAGCGGGTGGGGTAATGAGCAGTTCTTC

size: NA
J: TRBJ2-7
V: TRBV10-1
D: TRBD2
CDR3: CASSETSGGRVAYEQYF
DNA: TGCGCCAGCAGTGAGACCTCGGGCGGGAGGGTCGCCTACGAGCAGTACTTC

size: NA
J: TRBJ2-3
V: TRBV4-3
D: TRBD2
CDR3: CASSQDGASGTSTDTQYF
DNA: TGCGCCAGCAGCCAAGATGGGGCTAGCGGTACCAGCACAGATACGCAGTATTTT

size: NA
J: TRBJ1-6
V: TRBV5-4
D: NA
CDR3: CASRRDNSPLHF
DNA: TGTGCCAGCAGGAGGGATAATTCACCCCTCCACTTT